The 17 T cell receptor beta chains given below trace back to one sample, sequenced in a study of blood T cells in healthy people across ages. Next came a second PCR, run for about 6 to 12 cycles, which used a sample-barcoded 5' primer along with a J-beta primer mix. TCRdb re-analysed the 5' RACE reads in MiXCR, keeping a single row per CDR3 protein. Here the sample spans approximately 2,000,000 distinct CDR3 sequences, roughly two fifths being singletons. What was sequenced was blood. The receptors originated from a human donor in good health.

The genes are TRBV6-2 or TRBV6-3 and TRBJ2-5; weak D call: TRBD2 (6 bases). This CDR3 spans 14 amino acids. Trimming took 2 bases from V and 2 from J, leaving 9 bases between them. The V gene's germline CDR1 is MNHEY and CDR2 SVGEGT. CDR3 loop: CASSYRGSQETQYF. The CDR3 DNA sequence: TGTGCCAGCAGTTACCGGGGGTCTCAAGAGACCCAGTACTTC.

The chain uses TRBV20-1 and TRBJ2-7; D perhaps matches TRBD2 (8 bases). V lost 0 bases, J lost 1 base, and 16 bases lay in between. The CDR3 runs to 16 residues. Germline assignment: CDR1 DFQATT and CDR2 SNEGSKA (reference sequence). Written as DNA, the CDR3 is TGCAGTGCTAGAGATCCGGGAGGGGGCGGGTCCTACGAGCAGTACTTC. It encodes CSARDPGGGGSYEQYF.

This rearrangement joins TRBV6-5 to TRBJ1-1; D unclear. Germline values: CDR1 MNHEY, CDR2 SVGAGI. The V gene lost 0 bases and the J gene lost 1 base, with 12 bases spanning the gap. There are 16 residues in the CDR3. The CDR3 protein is CASSYSVQRPNTEAFF. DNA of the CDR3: TGTGCCAGCAGTTACTCGGTACAGAGACCGAACACTGAAGCTTTCTTT.

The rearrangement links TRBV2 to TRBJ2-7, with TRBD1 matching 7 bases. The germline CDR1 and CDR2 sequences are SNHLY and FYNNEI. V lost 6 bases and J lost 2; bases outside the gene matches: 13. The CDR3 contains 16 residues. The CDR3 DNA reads TGTGCCAGCAGCGGATACCCACAGGGGCGTACCTACGAGCAGTACTTC. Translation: CASSGYPQGRTYEQYF.

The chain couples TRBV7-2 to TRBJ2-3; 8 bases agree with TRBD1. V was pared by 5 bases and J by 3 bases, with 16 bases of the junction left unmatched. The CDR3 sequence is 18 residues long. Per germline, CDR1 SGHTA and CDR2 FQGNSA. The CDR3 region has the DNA TGTGCCAGCAGCCCCCCGGTCAGACAGGGGTTATGGACAGATACGCAGTATTTT. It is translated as CASSPPVRQGLWTDTQYF.

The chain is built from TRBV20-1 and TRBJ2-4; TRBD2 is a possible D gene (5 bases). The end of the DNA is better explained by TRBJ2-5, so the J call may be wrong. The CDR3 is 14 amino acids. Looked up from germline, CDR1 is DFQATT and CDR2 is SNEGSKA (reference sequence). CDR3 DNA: TGCAGTGCTAGGCTCATCTCCAGCGGAGAGACCCAGTACTTC. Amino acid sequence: CSARLISSGETQYF.

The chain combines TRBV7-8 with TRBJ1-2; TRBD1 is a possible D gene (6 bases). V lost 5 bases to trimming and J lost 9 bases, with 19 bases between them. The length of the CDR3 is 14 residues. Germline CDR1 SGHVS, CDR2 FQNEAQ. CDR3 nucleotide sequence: TGTGCCAGCAGCCAGGGGCCGGGACCCGAACGCTACACCTTC. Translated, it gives CASSQGPGPERYTF.

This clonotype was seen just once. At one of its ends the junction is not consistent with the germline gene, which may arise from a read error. The DNA of the CDR3 is TGTGCCAGCGGCTTAGCGCGAGGGCAGGGGGCACGACAGCCCCAGCATTTT. Its protein is CASGLARGQGARQPQHF. The chain employs TRBV7-2 and TRBJ1-5; 8 bases map to TRBD1. The germline V gene encodes CDR1 SGHTA and CDR2 FQGNSA. This CDR3 is built from 17 residues.

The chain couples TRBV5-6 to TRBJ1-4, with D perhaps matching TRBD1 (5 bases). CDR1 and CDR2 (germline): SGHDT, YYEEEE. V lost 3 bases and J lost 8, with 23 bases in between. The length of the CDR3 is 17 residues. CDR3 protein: CASSYGSLTGPGEKLFF. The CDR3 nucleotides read TGTGCCAGCAGCTACGGGAGTTTGACCGGACCAGGGGAAAAACTGTTTTTT.

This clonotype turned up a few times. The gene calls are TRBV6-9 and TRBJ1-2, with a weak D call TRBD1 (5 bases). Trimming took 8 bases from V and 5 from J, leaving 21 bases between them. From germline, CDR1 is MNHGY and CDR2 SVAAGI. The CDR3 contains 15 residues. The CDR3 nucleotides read TGTGCCAGCCCCCGGGGGACGGCGGATATGTATGGCTACACCTTC. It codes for CASPRGTADMYGYTF.

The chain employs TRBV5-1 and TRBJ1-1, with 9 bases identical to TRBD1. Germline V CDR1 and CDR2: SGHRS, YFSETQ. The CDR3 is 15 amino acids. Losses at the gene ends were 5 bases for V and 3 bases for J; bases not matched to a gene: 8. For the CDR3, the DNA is TGCGCCAGCAGAAAGTACAGGGGGCTGGACACTGAAGCTTTCTTT. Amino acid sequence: CASRKYRGLDTEAFF.

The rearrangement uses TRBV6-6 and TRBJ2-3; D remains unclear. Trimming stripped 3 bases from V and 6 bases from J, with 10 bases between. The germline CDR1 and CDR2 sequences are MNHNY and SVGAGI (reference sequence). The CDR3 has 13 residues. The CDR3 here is CASSYMRADTQYF. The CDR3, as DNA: TGTGCCAGCAGTTATATGAGAGCCGATACGCAGTATTTT.

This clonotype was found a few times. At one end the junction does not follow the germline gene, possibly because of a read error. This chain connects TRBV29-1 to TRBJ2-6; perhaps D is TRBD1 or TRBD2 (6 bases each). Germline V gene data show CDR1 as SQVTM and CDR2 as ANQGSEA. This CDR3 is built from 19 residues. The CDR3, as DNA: TGCAGCGTTCCGGGAGAGGGAACAGGGTCCCTTTCTGGGGCCGACGTCCTGACTTTC. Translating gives CSVPGEGTGSLSGADVLTF.

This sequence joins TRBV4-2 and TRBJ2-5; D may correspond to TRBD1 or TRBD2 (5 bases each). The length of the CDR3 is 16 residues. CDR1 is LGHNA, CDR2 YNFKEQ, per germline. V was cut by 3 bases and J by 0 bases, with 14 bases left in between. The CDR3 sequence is CASSQYAGTHQETQYF. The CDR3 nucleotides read TGTGCCAGCAGCCAGTATGCCGGGACCCACCAAGAGACCCAGTACTTC.

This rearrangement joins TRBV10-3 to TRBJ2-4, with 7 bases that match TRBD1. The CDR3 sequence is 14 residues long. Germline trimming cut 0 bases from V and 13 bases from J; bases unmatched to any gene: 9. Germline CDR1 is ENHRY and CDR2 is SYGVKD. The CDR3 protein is CAISESQQGFGQYF. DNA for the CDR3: TGTGCCATCAGTGAGTCGCAACAGGGGTTTGGGCAGTACTTC.

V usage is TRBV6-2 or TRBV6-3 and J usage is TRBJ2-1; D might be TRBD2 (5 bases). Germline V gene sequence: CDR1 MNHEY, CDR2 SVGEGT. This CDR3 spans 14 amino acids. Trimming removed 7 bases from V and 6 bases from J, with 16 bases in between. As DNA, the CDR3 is TGTGCCAGCAAACCGACGGGGATGACCAATGAGCAGTTCTTC. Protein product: CASKPTGMTNEQFF.

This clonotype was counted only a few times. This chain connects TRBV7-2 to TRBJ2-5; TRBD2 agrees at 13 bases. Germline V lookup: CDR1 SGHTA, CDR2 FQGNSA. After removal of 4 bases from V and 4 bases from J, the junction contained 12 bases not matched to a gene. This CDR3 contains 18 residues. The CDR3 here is CASSWGLAGPTRGETQYF. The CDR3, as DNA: TGTGCCAGCAGCTGGGGACTAGCGGGGCCTACTAGAGGAGAGACCCAGTACTTC.